This TCR beta chain emerged from a study of cytomegalovirus exposure and HLA in healthy donors. This table comes from immunoSEQ multiplex PCR, and its TCRdb copy is limited to in-frame clones, with some not included. The sample records under 200,000 clones, 86% being singletons. Germline CDR1 reads ENHRY; CDR2 reads SYGVKD. The CDR3 is 16 residues long. Germline trimming cut 6 bases from V and 0 bases from J; bases unmatched to any gene: 10. The source is a woman aged 18 to 35 in good health and CMV-seronegative. The chain is built from TRBV10-3 and TRBJ1-1; 7 nucleotides align to TRBD1. Sequenced input: PBMCs. Here the CDR3 reads CAIRGTDNIMNTEAFF. As DNA, the CDR3 is TGTGCCATCAGGGGGACAGACAATATCATGAACACTGAAGCTTTCTTT.